The 7 T cell receptor beta chains below were found in one sample sequenced in a study of shared clonotypes between healthy human individuals (dated by TCRdb to about 2020). The library relied on the immunoSEQ multiplex PCR assay. The table was pulled from immuneACCESS by TCRdb, which kept in-frame rearrangements only. Such tables lose some clones; where checked, under half of the loss comes from unresolved V genes, and the rest has no known cause. Across this sample there are approximately 1,500,000 clones, with 98% seen only once. The ten largest clonotypes hold roughly 0.45% of the sample. Sequenced material: naive CD4+ T cells sorted from blood. Reading the label with the study, this specimen's cell subset or site is: CD45RA+ positively selected. The receptor set was obtained from a young man in good health.

J is TRBJ2-5 and V is TRBV6-6, with 10 positions matching TRBD2. Germline V gene lookup returns CDR1 MNHNY and CDR2 SVGAGI (reference sequence). The junction had 4 bases not matched to a gene; V was cut back by 1 base and J by 2 bases. The CDR3 contains 16 residues. The CDR3 loop reads CASSYFPSGSQETQYF. The CDR3 nucleotides are TGTGCCAGCAGTTACTTTCCTAGCGGGAGTCAAGAGACCCAGTACTTC.

The chain joins TRBV13 to TRBJ2-7; D remains ambiguous. Germline CDR1 is PRHDT and CDR2 is FYEKMQ (reference sequence). V was clipped by 5 bases and J by 4 bases, with 15 bases between them. CDR3 size: 14 residues. The DNA for the CDR3 is TGTGCCAGCAGCCCCGGACCACAAAGGTACGAGCAGTACTTC. Encoded protein: CASSPGPQRYEQYF. The variable domain in full, completed from reference TRBV13 and TRBJ2-7, reads AAGVIQSPRHLIKEKRETATLKCYPIPRHDTVYWYQQGPGQDPQFLISFYEKMQSDKGSIPDRFSAQQFSDYHSELNMSSLELGDSALYFCASSPGPQRYEQYFGPGTRLTVT.

This rearrangement joins TRBV5-4 to TRBJ1-1, with a possible D match to TRBD1 (5 bases). The ends were cut back, 0 bases at V and 2 bases at J, with 8 bases in the middle. Germline V lookup: CDR1 SGHNT, CDR2 YYREEE (reference sequence). This CDR3 spans 14 amino acids. The CDR3 protein is CASSLGQRNTEAFF. The DNA of the CDR3 is TGTGCCAGCAGCTTGGGACAGAGAAACACTGAAGCTTTCTTT.

The rearrangement links TRBV4-1 to TRBJ1-2, with D tentatively TRBD1 (5 bases). The CDR3 is 15 residues long. CDR1 MGHRA and CDR2 YSYEKL come from the germline V gene. Between the trimmed V and J ends, which lost 1 base and 2 bases, there was a span of 11 bases. The CDR3 bases are TGCGCCAGCAGCCAAGCCCCCCAGGGAAACTATGGCTACACCTTC. Translated, it gives CASSQAPQGNYGYTF.

This chain joins TRBV7-8 and TRBJ1-3, with D possibly matching TRBD1 (5 bases). Germline loops: CDR1 SGHVS, CDR2 FQNEAQ. V was cut by 4 bases and J by 7 bases, with 14 bases left in between. This CDR3 is built from 14 residues. The CDR3 loop reads CASSSAGKANTIYF. Written as DNA, the CDR3 is TGTGCCAGCAGCTCGGCAGGGAAGGCTAACACCATATATTTT.

This chain uses TRBV2 with TRBJ2-2, with 8 bases matching TRBD2. The length of the CDR3 is 16 residues. The V gene's germline CDR1 is SNHLY and CDR2 FYNNEI. V dropped 6 bases and J dropped 3; count of bases not matched to a gene: 9. The CDR3 coding sequence is TGTGCCAGCAGCCCTCTTGCGGGAGGAGACACCGGGGAGCTGTTTTTT. This translates into CASSPLAGGDTGELFF.

The rearrangement uses TRBV5-1 and TRBJ2-1; possibly TRBD2 for D (5 bases). CDR1 is SGHRS and CDR2 is YFSETQ in the germline V gene. With 4 bases removed from V and 4 bases from J, the gap between germline ends came to 18 bases. The CDR3 length is 16 residues. The DNA for the CDR3 is TGCGCCAGCAGCCTTCTCGGGGAGTCGACTTACAATGAGCAGTTCTTC. Translation: CASSLLGESTYNEQFF.